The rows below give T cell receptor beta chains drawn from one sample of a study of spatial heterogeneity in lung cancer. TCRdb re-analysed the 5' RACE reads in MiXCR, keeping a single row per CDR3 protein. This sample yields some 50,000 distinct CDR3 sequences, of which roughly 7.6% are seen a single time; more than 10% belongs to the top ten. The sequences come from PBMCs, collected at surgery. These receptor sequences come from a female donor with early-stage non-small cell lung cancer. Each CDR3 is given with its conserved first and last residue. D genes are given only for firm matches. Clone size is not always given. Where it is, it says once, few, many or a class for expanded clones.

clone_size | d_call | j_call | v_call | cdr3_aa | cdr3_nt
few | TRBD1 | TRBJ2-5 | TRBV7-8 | CASSLTTGELKQETQYF | TGTGCCAGCAGCTTAACAACAGGGGAATTAAAACAAGAGACCCAGTACTTC
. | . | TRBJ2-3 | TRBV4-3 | CASSYLRTDTQYF | TGCGCCAGCAGCTATCTGCGTACAGATACGCAGTATTTT
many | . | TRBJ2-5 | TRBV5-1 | CASTKTDPRRETQYF | TGCGCCAGCACCAAAACGGATCCTAGGCGGGAGACCCAGTACTTC
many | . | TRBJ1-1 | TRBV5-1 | CASSFIGHENTEAFF | TGCGCCAGCAGTTTTATAGGACACGAGAACACTGAAGCTTTCTTT
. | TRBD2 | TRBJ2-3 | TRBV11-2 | CTSSLLLAGGPGADTQYF | TGTACCAGCAGCTTACTCCTAGCGGGGGGGCCAGGAGCAGATACGCAGTATTTT
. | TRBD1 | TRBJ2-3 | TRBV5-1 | CASSLTGTGNAPTDTQYF | TGCGCCAGCAGCTTGACCGGGACAGGGAATGCCCCGACAGATACGCAGTATTTT
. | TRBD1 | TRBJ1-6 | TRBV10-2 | CASGQGGSGSYNSPLHF | TGCGCCAGCGGACAGGGAGGTTCGGGCTCCTATAATTCACCCCTCCACTTT
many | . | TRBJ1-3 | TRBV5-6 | CASSFSSPGNTIYF | TGTGCCAGCAGCTTTAGTTCCCCTGGAAACACCATATATTTT
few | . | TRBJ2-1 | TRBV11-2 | CASSLNPFSPNEQFF | TGTGCCAGCAGCTTAAACCCCTTCAGTCCCAATGAGCAGTTCTTC
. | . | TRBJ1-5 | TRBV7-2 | CASSLKGRENQPQHF | TGTGCCAGCAGCTTAAAAGGTCGTGAAAATCAGCCCCAGCATTTT
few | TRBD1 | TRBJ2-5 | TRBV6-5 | CAIGQGAGETQYF | TGTGCCATCGGGCAGGGGGCAGGGGAGACCCAGTACTTC
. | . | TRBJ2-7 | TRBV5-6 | CASSWTGYEQYF | TGTGCCAGCAGCTGGACCGGCTACGAGCAGTACTTC
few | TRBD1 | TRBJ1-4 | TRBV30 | CAWSTRTGGGEKLFF | TGTGCCTGGAGTACAAGGACAGGGGGTGGTGAAAAACTGTTTTTT
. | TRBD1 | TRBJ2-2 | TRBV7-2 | CASSSDRVPTGELFF | TGTGCCAGCAGCTCCGACAGGGTCCCCACCGGGGAGCTGTTTTTT
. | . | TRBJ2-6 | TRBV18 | CASSPGDGANVLTF | TGTGCCAGCTCACCAGGGGACGGGGCCAACGTCCTGACTTTC
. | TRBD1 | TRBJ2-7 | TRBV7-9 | CASSSLAGGYEQYF | TGTGCCAGCAGCTCGTTGGCAGGGGGCTACGAGCAGTACTTC
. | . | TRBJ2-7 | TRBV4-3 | CASSGGESYGQYF | TGCGCCAGCAGCGGCGGGGAATCCTACGGGCAGTACTTC